This T cell receptor (beta chain) came from a study of cytomegalovirus exposure and HLA in healthy donors. In its sample, this clone was seen once. Other nucleotide sequences in the sample specify the same CDR3. V dropped 2 bases and J dropped 1 base, with 8 bases sitting between them. Per germline, CDR1 MDHEN and CDR2 SYDVKM. The CDR3 extends over 14 amino acids. Data came from immunoSEQ multiplex PCR; TCRdb stores just in-frame clones and leaves some out. Among about 280,000 clones listed, roughly 90% were seen once. This receptor was identified in a woman aged 18-29 years in good health and CMV-seronegative. The rearrangement links TRBV28 to TRBJ2-5; TRBD2 is a possible D gene (5 bases). Sequencing was carried out using PBMCs. The CDR3 loop is CASSLVRGQETQYF. The CDR3 nucleotides are TGTGCCAGCAGTTTAGTCCGGGGCCAAGAGACCCAGTACTTC.